This T cell receptor beta chain comes out of a study of control samples from healthy donors and cancer patients. The sample holds one count of this clone. This CDR3 is 13 amino acids long. V lost 7 bases, J lost 7 bases, and 9 bases stayed unmatched. CDR1 is SNHLY and CDR2 is FYNNEI in the germline V gene. Generated by immunoSEQ multiplex PCR, the TCRdb table keeps only in-frame clones and is missing some. This table holds 170,000 or so clones, around 91% found once. The TCR comes from a woman aged 45-65 years in good health. The chain employs TRBV2 and TRBJ1-2; 7 nucleotides match TRBD1. The specimen sequenced was blood. In nucleotides, the CDR3 is TGTGCCAGCAAATCAGGGGGTGGACTTGGCTACACCTTC. Translation: CASKSGGGLGYTF.